These 8 T cell receptor beta chains were sequenced from one sample in a study of T cells in Graves' hyperthyroidism and ophthalmopathy (dated by TCRdb to the late 2010s). The protocol used for the library was multiplex PCR. The instrument was an Illumina HiSeq 2000. Amplification of TCR beta CDR3 regions was carried out from RNA transcripts. For the first round of RT-PCR on the TCR CDR3, the HTBI primer set was used together with the Qiagen OneStep RT-PCR kit. The public reads were reprocessed in TCRdb via fastp at Q25 and MiXCR, keeping in-frame beta chains. When rows share a CDR3 protein, they turn into one entry using the most common DNA and genes. This sample is represented by 220,000 or so distinct CDR3 sequences; less than 20% of them were singletons. Jointly, the top ten make up 25% to 30% of the sample. Specimen: blood. These receptors were collected from a woman aged 18 to 35 with Graves' ophthalmopathy.

This clonotype came up many times. The chain uses TRBV20-1 and TRBJ2-7, with a weak D call TRBD1 (6 bases). Germline V lookup: CDR1 DFQATT, CDR2 SNEGSKA (reference sequence). V was clipped by 5 bases and J by 2 bases, with 13 bases between them. This CDR3 has 13 residues. This chain's CDR3 is CSAARQVTYEQYF. DNA for the CDR3: TGCAGTGCTGCTCGACAGGTAACCTACGAGCAGTACTTC.

In its sample, this clonotype was seen many times. The gene calls are TRBV5-1 and TRBJ2-2; D unresolved. V was pared by 2 bases and J by 1 base, with 3 bases between. CDR1 SGHRS and CDR2 YFSETQ come from the germline V gene. This CDR3 is 13 amino acids long. The CDR3 here is CASSLQNTGELFF. CDR3 sequence (DNA): TGCGCCAGCAGCTTACAGAACACCGGGGAGCTGTTTTTT.

This clonotype was seen at least ten times. The chain carries TRBV5-5 and TRBJ2-7; TRBD1 matches at 10 bases. Per the germline V gene, CDR1 is SGHKS and CDR2 is YYEKEE (reference sequence). The V gene end was trimmed by 3 bases and the J gene end by 2 bases; junction bases not matched to a gene: 2. The CDR3 consists of 14 residues. CDR3 region: CASSSGTGAYEQYF. In nucleotides, the CDR3 is TGTGCCAGCAGCTCCGGGACAGGGGCCTACGAGCAGTACTTC.

This clonotype was seen at least ten times. The chain is built from TRBV4-1 and TRBJ2-3, with 9 bases aligning to TRBD2. Germline lookup yields CDR1 MGHRA and CDR2 YSYEKL. V was clipped by 2 bases and J by 4 bases; unmatched bases: 10. CDR3 length: 17 residues. The CDR3 region has the DNA TGCGCCAGCAGCCAACCCCTTCGGCGCGGGAGGGCAGATACGCAGTATTTT. Translation gives CASSQPLRRGRADTQYF.

This clonotype was detected many times. The chain uses TRBV7-9 and TRBJ1-1; the D is unclear. From germline, CDR1 is SEHNR and CDR2 FQNEAQ (reference sequence). Trimming left V 5 bases short and J 4 bases short, with 20 bases between. This CDR3 has 16 amino acids. Here the CDR3 reads CASSPQLRHMSTEAFF. In nucleotides, the CDR3 is TGTGCCAGCAGCCCCCAATTGCGGCATATGAGCACTGAAGCTTTCTTT.

This clonotype is medium-sized. V gene TRBV7-2 combines with J gene TRBJ2-1; 10 bases are a match to TRBD2. The CDR3 has 14 residues. With V trimmed by 0 bases and J by 7 bases, 0 bases remained unmatched. Germline V CDR1 and CDR2: SGHTA, FQGNSA. CDR3 in amino acids: CASSLATSGNEQFF. The CDR3 DNA is TGTGCCAGCAGCTTAGCGACTAGCGGGAATGAGCAGTTCTTC.

The chain uses TRBV20-1 and TRBJ2-3; 7 nucleotides line up with TRBD2. Germline V gene sequence: CDR1 DFQATT, CDR2 SNEGSKA (reference sequence). Trimming took 6 bases from V and 4 from J; bases not matched to a gene: 7. The CDR3 runs 13 residues. The CDR3 DNA follows: TGCAGTGCCCCGTCAGCGGGACCAGATACGCAGTATTTT. Translated, it gives CSAPSAGPDTQYF.

At least ten counts were recorded for this clonotype. This sequence joins TRBV5-1 and TRBJ2-4; 9 bases are a match to TRBD1. The CDR3 totals 15 residues. Looked up from germline, CDR1 is SGHRS and CDR2 is YFSETQ. Trimming cost V 4 bases and J 8 bases; bases outside gene matches: 10. CDR3 DNA sequence: TGCGCCAGCAGCGCGGGTTGGACAGGGGAGGACATTCAGTACTTC. It codes for CASSAGWTGEDIQYF.